The clone carrying this T cell receptor (beta chain) was seen more than once but under ten times. Its antigen is still unknown. Trimming stripped 4 bases from V and 0 bases from J, with 11 bases between. Germline V lookup: CDR1 SGDLS, CDR2 YYNGEE. CDR3 length: 14 amino acids. Using a J-beta primer mix together with a sample-barcoded 5' primer, a second PCR was run for roughly 6 to 11 cycles. TCRdb passed the 5' RACE reads through MiXCR, listing each CDR3 protein once. This table holds approximately 1,700,000 distinct CDR3 sequences, 35% to 50% found once. This entry comes from a study of blood T cells in healthy people across ages. Findings of the study overall: The fall in TCR beta diversity per million T cells was roughly linear with age.

The receptor was isolated from a human donor in good health. Sample: blood. The chain uses TRBV9 and TRBJ2-7; tentatively, D is TRBD2 (5 bases). Written as DNA, the CDR3 is TGTGCCAGCAGCAGGGAGCATAGCTCCTACGAGCAGTACTTC. Translated, it gives CASSREHSSYEQYF.